This T cell receptor beta chain appears in the sequencing data of a study of CD8 T cells in ankylosing spondylitis. This CDR3 is 14 amino acids long. V gave up 3 bases and J gave up 4 bases; unmatched junction bases: 6. Germline-derived CDR1 and CDR2 are GTSNPN and SVGIG (reference sequence). Study-wide results and caveats: Ankylosing spondylitis blood seemed to carry a telltale TCR beta motif made of fewer than ten highly homologous variants.

TCRdb used MiXCR to reprocess the 5' RACE reads, holding one entry per CDR3 protein. The table lists about 460,000 distinct CDR3 sequences, roughly 5.3% of them singletons. Details on this clonotype: What it binds is not known.

Sequencing was carried out using blood, either unsorted or a sorted T cell fraction (not recorded which). The J gene is TRBJ2-3, the V gene TRBV30; TRBD2 matches at 8 bases. The receptor was isolated from a male donor with ankylosing spondylitis. The CDR3 DNA follows: TGTGCCTGGAGGGAACTAGCGGATTCAGATACGCAGTATTTT. Residues: CAWRELADSDTQYF.